These 21 T cell receptor beta chains were sequenced from one sample in a study of human T cells and chemical hapten exposure. Noted time point: healthy volunteer bleed at 2 weeks. It was from unfractionated whole blood that total RNA was extracted. TCRdb passed the RACE reads through MiXCR, listing each CDR3 protein once. The repertoire holds approximately 44,000 distinct CDR3 sequences, 3.5% to 5% seen once, with roughly 5.2% in the top ten. Sequenced material: whole blood. Receptors originate from a human donor in good health. Some clones in this sample may be carry-over from other donors' samples.

This clonotype was seen only a few times. The rearrangement links TRBV5-5 to TRBJ2-7; 12 nucleotides match TRBD1. The trim removed 4 bases at V and 2 bases at J, leaving 4 bases unmatched. The CDR3 has 15 residues. From germline, CDR1 is SGHKS and CDR2 YYEKEE (reference sequence). The CDR3 region has the DNA TGTGCCAGCAGCCACCGGGACAGGGGGCCCTACGAGCAGTACTTC. It codes for CASSHRDRGPYEQYF.

This clonotype was counted ten times or more. The V gene is TRBV28, the J gene TRBJ2-7, with a weak D call TRBD2 (7 bases). This CDR3 spans 15 amino acids. Germline-derived CDR1 and CDR2 are MDHEN and SYDVKM. Trimming took 5 bases from V and 1 from J, leaving 15 bases between them. In DNA form, the CDR3 reads TGTGCCAGCAGTCCCGAGGGGGGGGTATCCTACGAGCAGTACTTC. The encoded protein is CASSPEGGVSYEQYF.

This clonotype was recorded many times. The chain employs TRBV15 and TRBJ2-7; 13 bases fit TRBD2. CDR3 size: 15 residues. Trimming cost V 4 bases and J 5 bases; bases outside gene matches: 5. Germline CDR1 reads LNHNV; CDR2 reads YYDKDF (reference sequence). CDR3 in DNA: TGTGCCACCAGCACTACTGGACTAGCGGGAGACGAGCAGTACTTC. Residues: CATSTTGLAGDEQYF.

Many counts were recorded for this clonotype. The rearrangement uses TRBV18 and TRBJ2-1; D is ambiguous. V lost 3 bases to trimming and J lost 7 bases, with 10 bases between them. Looked up from germline, CDR1 is KGHSH and CDR2 is LQKENI. This CDR3 region has 13 residues. The CDR3 nucleotides are TGTGCCAGCTCACCGCCCATGGGAAATGAGCAGTTCTTC. Protein: CASSPPMGNEQFF. Based on the CDR3 plus reference TRBV18 and TRBJ2-1, the full variable domain is NAGVMQNPRHLVRRRGQEARLRCSPMKGHSHVYWYRQLPEEGLKFMVYLQKENIIDESGMPKERFSAEFPKEGPSILRIQQVVRGDSAAYFCASSPPMGNEQFFGPGTRLTVL.

Many counts were recorded for this clonotype. J is TRBJ2-1 and V is TRBV11-2, with D unresolved. The CDR3 has 16 amino acids. Germline CDR1 SGHAT, CDR2 FQNNGV. Deletions cut 1 base from V and 5 bases from J, with 15 bases between. The CDR3 DNA reads TGTGCCAGCAGCTTAGCCATACCTCGACCCCACAATGAGCAGTTCTTC. Protein: CASSLAIPRPHNEQFF.

This clonotype turned up a few times. This chain uses TRBV29-1 with TRBJ1-1; D remains ambiguous. This CDR3 region has 12 residues. Trimming removed 6 bases at V and 5 bases at J, with 13 bases between. Germline CDR1 is SQVTM and CDR2 is ANQGSEA. CDR3 protein: CSVVADRTEAFF. DNA for the CDR3: TGCAGCGTCGTGGCGGATAGGACTGAAGCTTTCTTT. The variable domain in full, with the rest retrieved from reference TRBV29-1 and TRBJ1-1, is SAVISQKPSRDICQRGTSLTIQCQVDSQVTMMFWYRQQPGQSLTLIATANQGSEATYESGFVIDKFPISRPNLTFSTLTVSNMSPEDSSIYLCSVVADRTEAFFGQGTRLTVV.

The chain uses TRBV7-8 and TRBJ2-1, with 7 bases identical to TRBD2. With V trimmed by 0 bases and J by 0 bases, 2 bases remained unmatched. This CDR3 is built from 16 residues. Germline CDR1 is SGHVS and CDR2 is FQNEAQ. CDR3 DNA: TGTGCCAGCAGCTTAGCAGCGGGAATCTCCTACAATGAGCAGTTCTTC. This sequence encodes CASSLAAGISYNEQFF.

This clonotype was detected a few times. In nucleotides, the CDR3 is TGTGCCAGCAGCTCGAAGCTAGCGGGAGCCTACAATGAGCAGTTCTTC. Its protein is CASSSKLAGAYNEQFF. The chain joins TRBV7-9 to TRBJ2-1; TRBD2 matches at 10 bases. In germline, CDR1 is SEHNR, CDR2 FQNEAQ (reference sequence). The CDR3 spans 16 residues. After removal of 4 bases from V and 2 bases from J, the junction contained 5 bases not matched to a gene.

With respect to this clonotype: This may stem from a read error, because a much larger clone lies one nucleotide away. The chain employs TRBV7-3 and TRBJ2-3; D not certain. Germline V gene lookup returns CDR1 SGHTA and CDR2 FQGTGA. V gave up 4 bases and J gave up 5 bases, with 16 bases separating them. The CDR3 runs 15 residues. CDR3 sequence: CASSSPPEGRDTQYF. In nucleotides, the CDR3 is TGTGCCAGCAGCTCCCCCCCGGAAGGCAGAGATACGCAGTATTTT.

This clonotype has ten or more counts. V usage is TRBV29-1 and J usage is TRBJ2-2, with D uncertain. The CDR3 runs 12 residues. Germline CDR1 reads SQVTM; CDR2 reads ANQGSEA. Trimming shortened V by 7 bases and J by 8 bases, and 14 bases separated the two germline ends. The CDR3 sequence is CSADMADGELFF. The DNA of the CDR3 is TGCAGCGCCGACATGGCGGATGGGGAGCTGTTTTTT.

This clonotype showed up many times. This chain connects TRBV4-1 to TRBJ2-7; 9 nucleotides match TRBD1. The V gene's germline CDR1 is MGHRA and CDR2 YSYEKL. The ends lost 1 base at V and 6 bases at J; junction bases unmatched: 4. This CDR3 contains 14 residues. CDR3 protein: CASSQGQGGSEQYF. As DNA, the CDR3 is TGCGCCAGCAGCCAAGGACAGGGGGGGAGCGAGCAGTACTTC.

In its sample, this clonotype was seen many times. The chain employs TRBV28 and TRBJ1-5, with D possibly matching TRBD1 (5 bases). The ends were cut back, 10 bases at V and 0 bases at J, with 7 bases in the middle. Germline loops: CDR1 MDHEN, CDR2 SYDVKM. CDR3 size: 12 residues. The CDR3 region is CAIQGSNQPQHF. CDR3 in DNA: TGTGCCATTCAGGGTAGCAATCAGCCCCAGCATTTT.

This clonotype was recorded a few times. The chain recombines TRBV5-8 with TRBJ2-3; the D gene is possibly TRBD2 (6 bases). This CDR3 has 16 residues. Trimming cost V 0 bases and J 3 bases, with 14 bases left between them. The germline V gene has CDR1 SGHTS and CDR2 YDEGEE. The CDR3 bases are TGTGCCAGCAGCTTGGGGTTAGCGGCGCGTACAGATACGCAGTATTTT. Its translation is CASSLGLAARTDTQYF.

The chain joins TRBV28 to TRBJ2-2; 10 bases fit TRBD2. Germline CDR1 reads MDHEN; CDR2 reads SYDVKM. The CDR3 has 14 amino acids. V lost 6 bases to trimming and J lost 6 bases; unmatched junction nucleotides: 4. CDR3 amino acids: CASRKAGGAGELFF. The CDR3 region has the DNA TGTGCCAGCAGAAAAGCGGGAGGGGCCGGGGAGCTGTTTTTT.

This clonotype was counted ten times or more. The chain joins TRBV29-1 to TRBJ1-1; TRBD1 might be the D (5 bases). CDR3 length equals 14 residues. CDR1 is SQVTM, CDR2 ANQGSEA, per germline. Trimming pared 4 bases from V and 1 base from J, leaving 13 bases between. CDR3 coding DNA: TGCAGCGTTGCCCCAGACAGTACGAACACTGAAGCTTTCTTT. It encodes CSVAPDSTNTEAFF.

This clonotype was picked up a small number of times. J is TRBJ1-2 and V is TRBV5-4; D unclear. Germline V gene sequence: CDR1 SGHNT, CDR2 YYREEE (reference sequence). The V end lost 5 bases, the J end lost 4 bases, and 12 bases lay between the germline ends. This CDR3 region has 13 residues. This CDR3 reads CASRPLGRYGYTF. CDR3 nucleotide sequence: TGTGCCAGCAGGCCACTCGGTCGCTATGGCTACACCTTC.

This clonotype was recorded at least ten times. The CDR3 DNA sequence: TGTGCCAGCAGCCGATCGGACGTCTACGAGCAGTACTTC. Translation gives CASSRSDVYEQYF. The chain is built from TRBV11-2 and TRBJ2-7, with D unresolved. V lost 5 bases to trimming and J lost 3 bases, with 11 bases between them. This CDR3 is built from 13 residues. From germline, CDR1 is SGHAT and CDR2 FQNNGV.

Ten or more counts support this clonotype. J is TRBJ2-3 and V is TRBV27, with D unresolved. CDR1 is MNHEY and CDR2 is SMNVEV in the germline V gene (reference sequence). V lost 0 bases, J lost 0 bases, and 4 bases lay in between. The length of the CDR3 is 14 residues. Written as DNA, the CDR3 is TGTGCCAGCAGTTTATCGGCGAGCACAGATACGCAGTATTTT. Translated: CASSLSASTDTQYF.

This clonotype has more than one count but fewer than ten. The chain uses TRBV6-2 or TRBV6-3 and TRBJ2-7, with 9 bases lining up with TRBD2. Losses at the gene ends were 7 bases for V and 6 bases for J; bases not matched to a gene: 10. Per germline, CDR1 MNHEY and CDR2 SVGEGT. The CDR3 length is 14 residues. The CDR3 DNA reads as TGTGCCAGCAATACAGGACTAGCGCCGCGCGAGCAGTACTTC. This encodes CASNTGLAPREQYF.

This clonotype was seen ten or more times. The chain has TRBV27 and TRBJ2-1, with no clear D. With 2 bases removed from V and 3 bases from J, the gap between germline ends came to 11 bases. CDR1 and CDR2 from the germline V gene are MNHEY and SMNVEV (reference sequence). The CDR3 has 15 residues. CDR3 amino acids: CASSLISNLYNEQFF. In DNA, the CDR3 is TGTGCCAGCAGTTTAATCAGCAACCTCTACAATGAGCAGTTCTTC.

By sample fraction, this clonotype is medium-sized. The CDR3 sequence is CATSEGQGTPGANVLTF. In nucleotides, the CDR3 is TGTGCCACCAGTGAGGGACAGGGAACGCCTGGGGCCAACGTCCTGACTTTC. The rearrangement joins TRBV24-1 to TRBJ2-6, with 9 bases matching TRBD1. The junction had 5 bases not matched to a gene; V was cut back by 4 bases and J by 2 bases. CDR3 length: 17 amino acids. Germline assignment: CDR1 KGHDR and CDR2 SFDVKD.